Each of the 9 T cell receptor beta chains below was sequenced from the same sample in a study of shared clonotypes between healthy human individuals. Only in-frame clones appear in the TCRdb table, and some are missing; sequencing was by immunoSEQ multiplex PCR. The table lists 630,000 or so clones, roughly 98% of them singletons. CD45RO negativity and positive selection for CCR7 defined naive CD8 cells, a population that excluded terminally differentiated effector memory CD45RA+ cells. Specimen: naive CD8+ T cells sorted from blood. These TCRs come from a man aged 30 to 39 in good health.

This clone is a singleton in its sample. Written as DNA, the CDR3 is TGCAGCGTTTATGAGATTAGCTCCTACGAGCAGTACTTC. Protein: CSVYEISSYEQYF. The gene calls are TRBV29-1 and TRBJ2-7; no firm D call. This CDR3 has 13 amino acids. V was shortened by 5 bases and J by 0 bases, with 11 bases between the two germline ends. Germline CDR1 SQVTM, CDR2 ANQGSEA.

The chain couples TRBV9 to TRBJ2-1; 10 positions agree with TRBD2. This CDR3 has 20 amino acids. The germline V gene has CDR1 SGDLS and CDR2 YYNGEE. Trimming cost V 3 bases and J 6 bases; bases outside gene matches: 21. The CDR3 nucleotides read TGTGCCAGCAGCGAACCACCGGACCTCGCTAGCGGGAGACGTAGCAATGAGCAGTTCTTC. This gives the protein CASSEPPDLASGRRSNEQFF.

For this clone: This sample includes further DNA sequences coding for the same CDR3. CDR3 coding DNA: TGTGCCAGCAGATCGTCCTACGAGCAGTACTTC. Translating gives CASRSSYEQYF. This sequence joins TRBV27 and TRBJ2-7; no clear D. Deletions cut 6 bases from V and 1 base from J, with 4 bases between. Germline V lookup: CDR1 MNHEY, CDR2 SMNVEV (reference sequence). There are 11 residues in the CDR3.

This chain connects TRBV5-5 to TRBJ1-1; D is uncertain. V was cut by 0 bases and J by 1 base, with 10 bases left in between. CDR3 length: 15 residues. Germline values: CDR1 SGHKS, CDR2 YYEKEE (reference sequence). The CDR3 spells CASSLGFAGNTEAFF. The CDR3 coding sequence is TGTGCCAGCAGCTTGGGCTTCGCGGGGAACACTGAAGCTTTCTTT.

V usage is TRBV4-2 and J usage is TRBJ2-7, with 10 bases aligning to TRBD2. The CDR3 totals 15 residues. With V trimmed by 0 bases and J by 8 bases, 7 bases remained unmatched. Per germline, CDR1 LGHNA and CDR2 YNFKEQ. This CDR3 is CASSQDWLAGAQQYF. DNA of the CDR3: TGTGCCAGCAGCCAAGATTGGCTAGCGGGGGCACAGCAGTACTTC.

V gene TRBV11-2 combines with J gene TRBJ1-3, with D possibly being TRBD1 (6 bases). V was trimmed by 5 bases and J by 0 bases, leaving 14 bases between them. CDR1 SGHAT and CDR2 FQNNGV come from the germline V gene. This CDR3 is built from 16 residues. The CDR3 DNA is TGTGCCAGCAGCCCCGGACAGTTTTCCTCTGGAAACACCATATATTTT. Translation gives CASSPGQFSSGNTIYF.

This sequence joins TRBV2 and TRBJ2-6; D not certain. This CDR3 region has 18 residues. Trimming took off 3 bases at V and 5 bases at J, with 20 bases between the two ends. The V gene's germline CDR1 is SNHLY and CDR2 FYNNEI. CDR3 nucleotides: TGTGCCAGCAGTGATCAGGCTTACCGATACAGTCGGGCCAACGTCCTGACTTTC. Amino acids: CASSDQAYRYSRANVLTF. Full variable domain (remainder filled in from reference TRBV2 and TRBJ2-6): EPEVTQTPSHQVTQMGQEVILRCVPISNHLYFYWYRQILGQKVEFLVSFYNNEISEKSEIFDDQFSVERPDGSNFTLKIRSTKLEDSAMYFCASSDQAYRYSRANVLTFGAGSRLTVL.

The gene calls are TRBV11-2 and TRBJ1-4, with 10 positions matching TRBD1. In germline, CDR1 is SGHAT, CDR2 FQNNGV. CDR3 length: 14 amino acids. Losses at the gene ends were 4 bases for V and 8 bases for J; bases not matched to a gene: 4. CDR3 DNA sequence: TGTGCCAGCAGCTCGGGGACAGGGGACGAAAAACTGTTTTTT. Translating gives CASSSGTGDEKLFF.

A remark on this clone: Within the sample, other DNA sequences also encode this same CDR3. V gene TRBV29-1 combines with J gene TRBJ2-7; D tentatively fits TRBD1 or TRBD2 (6 bases each). The CDR3 covers 13 residues. Germline V gives CDR1 SQVTM, CDR2 ANQGSEA. The V end lost 4 bases, the J end lost 0 bases, and 10 bases lay between the germline ends. CDR3 coding DNA: TGCAGCGTTGTACAGGGAGGCTCCTACGAGCAGTACTTC. Protein sequence: CSVVQGGSYEQYF.